This TCR beta chain comes out of a study of blood T cell repertoires in COVID-19. Study summary: From the United States, Italy and Spain came samples of acute and convalescent COVID-19.

Original processing notes: Amplified reference gene primers provided the basis for estimating nucleated cell counts. TCRdb's copy holds only in-frame clones and misses some; the assay was immunoSEQ multiplex PCR. That table supplies the V and J calls and clone size; D and trimming were determined from the DNA. This table holds approximately 480,000 clones, 89% found once. Looked up from germline, CDR1 is SQVTM and CDR2 is ANQGSEA. The ends lost 6 bases at V and 7 bases at J; junction bases unmatched: 5. The length of the CDR3 is 13 residues. The sequenced sample consisted of peripheral blood. The sequence came from a man aged 18 to 30 with COVID-19, enrolled during active disease. The V and J genes are TRBV29-1 and TRBJ2-2, with 10 bases identical to TRBD2. DNA for the CDR3: TGCAGCGTAAACAGCGGGAGGGGCGGGGAGCTGTTTTTT. It yields the protein CSVNSGRGGELFF.